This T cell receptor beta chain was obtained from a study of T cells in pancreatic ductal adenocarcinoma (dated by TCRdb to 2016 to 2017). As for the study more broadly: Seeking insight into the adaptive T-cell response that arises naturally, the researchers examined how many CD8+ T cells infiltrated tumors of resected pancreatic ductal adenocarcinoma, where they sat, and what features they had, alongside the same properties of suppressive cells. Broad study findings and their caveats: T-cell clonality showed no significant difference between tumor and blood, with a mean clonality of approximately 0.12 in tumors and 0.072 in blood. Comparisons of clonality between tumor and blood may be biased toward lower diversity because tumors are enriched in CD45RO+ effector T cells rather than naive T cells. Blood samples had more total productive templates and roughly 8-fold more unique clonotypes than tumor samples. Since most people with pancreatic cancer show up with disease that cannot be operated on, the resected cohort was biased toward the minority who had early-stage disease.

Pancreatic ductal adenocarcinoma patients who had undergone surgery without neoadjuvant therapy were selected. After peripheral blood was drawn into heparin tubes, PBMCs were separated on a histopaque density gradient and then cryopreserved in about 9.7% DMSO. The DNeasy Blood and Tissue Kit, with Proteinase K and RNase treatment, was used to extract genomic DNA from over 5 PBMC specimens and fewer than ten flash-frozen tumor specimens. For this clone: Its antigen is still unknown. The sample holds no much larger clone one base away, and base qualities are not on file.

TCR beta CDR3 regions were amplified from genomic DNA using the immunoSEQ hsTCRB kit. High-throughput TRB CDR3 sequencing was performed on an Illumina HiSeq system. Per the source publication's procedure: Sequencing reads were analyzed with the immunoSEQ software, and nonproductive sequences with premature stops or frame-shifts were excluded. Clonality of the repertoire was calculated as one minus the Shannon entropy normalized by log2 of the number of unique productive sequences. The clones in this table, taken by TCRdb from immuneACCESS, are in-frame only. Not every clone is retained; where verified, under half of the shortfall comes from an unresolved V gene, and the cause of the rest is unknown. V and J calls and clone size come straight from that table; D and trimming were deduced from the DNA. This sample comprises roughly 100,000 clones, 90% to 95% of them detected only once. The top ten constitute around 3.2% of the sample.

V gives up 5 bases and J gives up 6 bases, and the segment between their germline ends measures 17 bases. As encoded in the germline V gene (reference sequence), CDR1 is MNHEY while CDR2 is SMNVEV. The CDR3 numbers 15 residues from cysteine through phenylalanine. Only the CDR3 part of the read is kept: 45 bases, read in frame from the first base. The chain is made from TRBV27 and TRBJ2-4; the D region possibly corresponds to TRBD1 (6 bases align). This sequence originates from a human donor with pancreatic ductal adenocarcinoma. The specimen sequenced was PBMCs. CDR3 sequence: CASSMLGGIGNIQYF. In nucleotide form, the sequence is TGTGCCAGCAGTATGTTAGGGGGTATTGGAAACATTCAGTACTTC.